The clone carrying this T cell receptor (beta chain) was counted ten times or more. The sample belongs to a study of spatial heterogeneity in lung cancer. Looking at the study overall: Researchers sequenced follow-up PBMC samples if they had them, and these came a median of approximately 26 months after resection. Across the raw uncorrected reads, a unique TCR and UMI combination was observed, on average, more than ten times.

CDR3 size: 11 residues. Germline V lookup: CDR1 SQVTM, CDR2 ANQGSEA. The trim removed 5 bases at V and 4 bases at J, leaving 1 base unmatched. Time point indicated: blood at routine non-recurrence follow-up after resection. A single record per CDR3 protein comes from TCRdb applying MiXCR to the 5' RACE reads. The repertoire holds about 120,000 distinct CDR3 sequences, with about a tenth as singletons. The source was PBMCs, collected at follow-up. J is TRBJ1-1 and V is TRBV29-1; 7 bases line up with TRBD1. The clonotype originates from a female donor with early-stage non-small cell lung cancer. CDR3: CSVYRGTEAFF. The CDR3 DNA is TGCAGCGTTTACAGGGGCACTGAAGCTTTCTTT.